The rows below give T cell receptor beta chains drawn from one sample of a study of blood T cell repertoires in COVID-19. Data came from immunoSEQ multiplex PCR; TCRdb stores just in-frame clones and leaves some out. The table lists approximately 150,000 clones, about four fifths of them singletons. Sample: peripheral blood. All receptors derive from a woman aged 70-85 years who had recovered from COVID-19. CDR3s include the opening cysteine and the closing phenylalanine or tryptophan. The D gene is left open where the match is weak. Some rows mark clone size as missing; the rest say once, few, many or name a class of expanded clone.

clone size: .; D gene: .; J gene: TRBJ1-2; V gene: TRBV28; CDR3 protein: CASSRYGYTF; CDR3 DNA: TGTGCCAGCAGCCGCTATGGCTACACCTTC
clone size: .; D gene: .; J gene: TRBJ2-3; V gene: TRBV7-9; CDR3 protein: CASSSRGSTGQYF; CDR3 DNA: TGTGCCAGCAGCTCCCGGGGGTCAACCGGGCAGTATTTT
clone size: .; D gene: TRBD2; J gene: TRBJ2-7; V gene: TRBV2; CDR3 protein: CASSPGGPYEQYF; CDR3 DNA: TGTGCCAGCAGCCCGGGGGGGCCCTACGAGCAGTACTTC
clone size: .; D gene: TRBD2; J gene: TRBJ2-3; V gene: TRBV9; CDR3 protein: CASSALAAGVLGTQYF; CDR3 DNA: TGTGCCAGCAGCGCGCTAGCGGCGGGGGTCCTGGGTACGCAGTATTTT
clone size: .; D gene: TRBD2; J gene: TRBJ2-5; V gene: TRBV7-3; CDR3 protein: CASSRGAGGETQYF; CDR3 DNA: TGTGCCAGCAGCCGGGGAGCGGGAGGGGAGACCCAGTACTTC
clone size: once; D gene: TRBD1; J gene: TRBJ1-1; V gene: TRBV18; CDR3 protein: CASSPYTGQGMNTEAFF; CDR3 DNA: TGTGCCAGCTCACCGTATACAGGACAGGGAATGAACACTGAAGCTTTCTTT
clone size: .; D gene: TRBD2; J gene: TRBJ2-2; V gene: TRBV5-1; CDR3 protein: CASNPGLAHRGTNTGELFF; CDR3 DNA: TGCGCCAGCAACCCGGGACTAGCGCACCGGGGGACGAACACCGGGGAGCTGTTTTTT
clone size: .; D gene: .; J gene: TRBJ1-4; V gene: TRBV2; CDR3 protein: CASSEDPGGGDEKLFF; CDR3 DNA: TGTGCCAGCAGTGAAGACCCCGGGGGGGGCGATGAAAAACTGTTTTTT
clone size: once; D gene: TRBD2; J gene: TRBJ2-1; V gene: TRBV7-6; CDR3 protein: CASSLEAAGGNEQFF; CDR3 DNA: TGTGCCAGCAGCTTAGAGGCAGCGGGGGGCAATGAGCAGTTCTTC
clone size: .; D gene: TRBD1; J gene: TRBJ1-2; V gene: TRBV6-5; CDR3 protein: CASSRGQDGYTF; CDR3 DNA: TGTGCCAGCAGTCGCGGACAGGACGGCTACACCTTC
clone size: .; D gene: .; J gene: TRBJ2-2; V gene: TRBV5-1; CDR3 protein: CASSLGAGGLPTGELFF; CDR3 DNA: TGCGCCAGCAGCTTGGGGGCCGGGGGGCTACCCACCGGGGAGCTGTTTTTT
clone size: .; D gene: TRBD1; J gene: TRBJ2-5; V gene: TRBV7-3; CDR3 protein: CASSQGGQEQETQYF; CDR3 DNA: TGTGCCAGCAGCCAGGGCGGACAGGAACAAGAGACCCAGTACTTC
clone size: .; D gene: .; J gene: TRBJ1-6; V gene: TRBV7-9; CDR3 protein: CASSLEPPSTPLHF; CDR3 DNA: TGTGCCAGCAGCTTAGAGCCCCCATCGACACCCCTCCACTTT
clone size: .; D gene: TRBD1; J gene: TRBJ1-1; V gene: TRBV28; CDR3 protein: CASSAPGGPNTEAFF; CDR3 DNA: TGTGCCAGCAGTGCCCCAGGGGGCCCGAACACTGAAGCTTTCTTT
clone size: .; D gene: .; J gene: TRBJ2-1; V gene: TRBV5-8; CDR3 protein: CASSFGRSSYNEQFF; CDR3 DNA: TGTGCCAGCAGCTTTGGCCGGAGCTCCTACAATGAGCAGTTCTTC
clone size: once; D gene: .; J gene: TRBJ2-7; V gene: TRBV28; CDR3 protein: CASSGGYEQYF; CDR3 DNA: TGTGCCAGCTCTGGCGGCTACGAGCAGTACTTC
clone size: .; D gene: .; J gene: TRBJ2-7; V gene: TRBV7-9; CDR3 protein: CASSVAPRSRAQGYEQYF; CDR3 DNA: TGTGCCAGCAGCGTAGCCCCCCGGTCGAGGGCCCAGGGGTACGAGCAGTACTTC
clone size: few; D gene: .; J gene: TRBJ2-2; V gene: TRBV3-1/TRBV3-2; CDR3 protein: CASSQGARGTGELFF; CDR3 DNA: TGTGCCAGCAGCCAAGGGGCCAGAGGGACCGGGGAGCTGTTTTTT
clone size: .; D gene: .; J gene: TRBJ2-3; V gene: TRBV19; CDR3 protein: CASSTPGAGATGTQYF; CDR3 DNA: TGTGCCAGTAGCACTCCCGGCGCGGGGGCAACGGGTACGCAGTATTTT
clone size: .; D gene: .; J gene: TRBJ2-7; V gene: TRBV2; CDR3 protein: CASRPIQGGYEQYF; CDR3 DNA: TGTGCCAGCAGACCCATTCAGGGAGGCTACGAGCAGTACTTC
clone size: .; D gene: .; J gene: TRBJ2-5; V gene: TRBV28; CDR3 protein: CASSLRGPETQYF; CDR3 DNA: TGTGCCAGCAGTTTAAGGGGTCCAGAGACCCAGTACTTC
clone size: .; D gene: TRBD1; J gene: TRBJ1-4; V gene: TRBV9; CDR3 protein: CASSVAIGQGSNEKLFF; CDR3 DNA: TGTGCCAGCAGCGTAGCAATAGGACAGGGGTCCAATGAAAAACTGTTTTTT
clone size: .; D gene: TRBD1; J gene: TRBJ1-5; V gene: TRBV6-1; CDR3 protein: CASSEHPDRGNSNQPQHF; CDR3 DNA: TGTGCCAGCAGTGAACACCCGGACAGGGGCAATAGCAATCAGCCCCAGCATTTT
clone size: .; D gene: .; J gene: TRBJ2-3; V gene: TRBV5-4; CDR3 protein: CASSSDSFTDTQYF; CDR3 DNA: TGTGCCAGCAGCTCTGACTCGTTCACAGATACGCAGTATTTT
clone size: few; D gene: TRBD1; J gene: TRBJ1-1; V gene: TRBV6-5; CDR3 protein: CAVHRGTEAFF; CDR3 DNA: TGTGCCGTCCACAGGGGCACTGAAGCTTTCTTT
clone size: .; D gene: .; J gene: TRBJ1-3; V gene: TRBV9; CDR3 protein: CASSVGQVSGNTIYF; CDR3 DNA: TGTGCCAGCAGCGTAGGACAGGTGTCTGGAAACACCATATATTTT
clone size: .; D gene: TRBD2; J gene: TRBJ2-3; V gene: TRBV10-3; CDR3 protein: CAISAAASGSSDTQYF; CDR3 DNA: TGTGCCATCAGTGCGGCGGCTAGCGGGAGTTCAGATACGCAGTATTTT
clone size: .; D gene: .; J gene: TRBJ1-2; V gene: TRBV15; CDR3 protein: CATSSPQEGDHRYTF; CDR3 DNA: TGTGCCACCAGCAGCCCCCAGGAAGGGGATCATCGCTACACCTTC
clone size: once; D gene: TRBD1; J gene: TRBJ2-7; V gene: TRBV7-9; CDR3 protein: CASSLGTGWYEQYF; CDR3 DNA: TGTGCCAGCAGCTTAGGGACAGGGTGGTACGAGCAGTACTTC
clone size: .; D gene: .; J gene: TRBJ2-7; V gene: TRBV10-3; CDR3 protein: CAISEPGEGGHEQYF; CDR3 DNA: TGTGCCATCAGTGAGCCGGGGGAGGGGGGCCACGAGCAGTACTTC
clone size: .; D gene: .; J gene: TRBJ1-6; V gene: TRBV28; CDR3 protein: CASSPDTGYNSPLHF; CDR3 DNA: TGTGCCAGCAGTCCGGACACAGGGTATAATTCACCCCTCCACTTT
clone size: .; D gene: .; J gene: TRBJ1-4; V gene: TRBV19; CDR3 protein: CASSLGFREKLFF; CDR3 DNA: TGTGCCAGTAGTCTCGGGTTTCGAGAAAAACTGTTTTTT
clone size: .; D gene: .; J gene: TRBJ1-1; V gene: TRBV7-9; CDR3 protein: CASSFGENTEAFF; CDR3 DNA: TGTGCCAGCAGCTTCGGAGAGAACACTGAAGCTTTCTTT
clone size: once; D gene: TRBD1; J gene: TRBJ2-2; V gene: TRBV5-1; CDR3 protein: CASSPGGQGAGELFF; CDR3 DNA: TGCGCCAGCAGCCCGGGGGGACAGGGTGCCGGGGAGCTGTTTTTT
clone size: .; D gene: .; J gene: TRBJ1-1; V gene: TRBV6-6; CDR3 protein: CASSYGTQNTEAFF; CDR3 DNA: TGTGCCAGCAGTTACGGGACACAGAACACTGAAGCTTTCTTT
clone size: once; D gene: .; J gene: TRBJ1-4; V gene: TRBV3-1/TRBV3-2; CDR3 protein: CASSQRGEKLFF; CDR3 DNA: TGTGCCAGCAGCCAGAGGGGGGAAAAACTGTTTTTT
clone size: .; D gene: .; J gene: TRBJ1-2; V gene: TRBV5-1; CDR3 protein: CASSLGTVRREYYGYTF; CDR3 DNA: TGCGCCAGCAGCTTGGGGACAGTCCGGCGGGAGTACTATGGCTACACCTTC
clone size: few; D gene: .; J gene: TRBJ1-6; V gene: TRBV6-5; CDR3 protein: CASSYSTGPRGSPLHF; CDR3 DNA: TGTGCCAGCAGTTACTCCACGGGGCCTCGGGGGTCACCCCTCCACTTT
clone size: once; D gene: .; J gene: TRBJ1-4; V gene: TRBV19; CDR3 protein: CASSATAVDRHCF; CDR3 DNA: TGTGCCAGTAGTGCCACGGCGGTTGACCGCCACTGTTTT
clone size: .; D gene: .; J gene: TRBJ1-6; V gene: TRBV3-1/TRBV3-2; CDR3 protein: CASSHLNSPLHF; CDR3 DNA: TGTGCCAGCAGCCATCTGAATTCACCCCTCCACTTT